This T cell receptor (beta chain) comes out of a study of a mutant IDH1 vaccine in newly diagnosed glioma (dated by TCRdb to the early 2020s). Regarding the complete study: Patients received eight vaccinations in weeks 1, 3, 5, 7, 11, 15, 19 and 23, corresponding to visits V03 through V10. In the chemotherapy-containing groups, vaccination started alongside temozolomide cycles, whereas in patients who had radiotherapy alone it started 4-6 weeks after radiotherapy. Longitudinal TCRB deep sequencing was performed for around 23 treated patients wherever samples were available for exploratory analyses. Peripheral blood was collected at six visits: V03 (baseline), V05, V07, V10, V12 and V13. Prior to enrollment, patients had been given standard therapy consisting of radiotherapy alone, temozolomide alone, or radiochemotherapy with temozolomide, with the combination given to most patients. The approximately 30 treated patients were approximately 60% male and about 38% female, with a mean age of approximately 40 years. Findings and caveats that apply to the study as a whole: Immune responses induced by the vaccine were seen in approximately 92% of patients across multiple MHC alleles. Selection of PBMC samples for TCRB deep sequencing was based on availability. Pseudoprogression seemed to be unrelated to changes in the top peripheral T cell clonotypes found by TCRB sequencing. It was noted by the authors that analyses of patient blood samples could not be reproduced owing to sample limitations.

Library generation was performed with the immunoSEQ multiplex PCR assay. Following the manufacturer's protocol, the hsTCRB Kit was used to amplify rearranged TCR beta chain sequences. TCRB libraries were sequenced on an Illumina MiSeq. For the original study's pipeline: The kit vendor's proprietary platform handled demultiplexing, trimming and gene mapping. TCRdb mirrors the immuneACCESS table, restricted to in-frame sequences. Some clones are absent from its copies; in checked studies, under half trace to an unresolved V gene, and the reason for the others is unknown. The V and J calls and clone size come from that table; D and trimming were worked out from the DNA. This sample gives 110,000 or so clones in total; around 90% of them show up just once. More than 0.55% of the sample is taken by the ten largest. The sample's time point label, decoded: week 11, during vaccination. Each vaccine dose was 300 ug of a 20-mer mutant IDH1 peptide in Montanide, given subcutaneously with topical imiquimod. The donors had newly diagnosed IDH1-mutant astrocytomas of WHO grade 3 or 4 that showed loss of nuclear ATRX. The samples were drawn from NOA16, a multicentre, single-arm, open-label phase I trial in Germany that tested a mutant IDH1 peptide vaccine in humans for the first time. Genomic DNA for TCRB sequencing was extracted from EDTA blood using the DNeasy Blood and Tissue Kit.

On this clone: The clone's antigen remains unknown. It has no much larger one-base neighbor in the sample; base qualities were not kept.

CDR1 SNHLY and CDR2 FYNNEI were looked up in the germline V gene. The CDR3 numbers 18 residues from cysteine through phenylalanine. This entry keeps only the CDR3 DNA: 54 bases, framed from base 1. V loses 6 bases of germline sequence and J loses 0 bases, and the interval between the two ends is 22 bases. The sequence was obtained from a woman in her 50s with glioma. The V gene is TRBV2 and the J gene is TRBJ2-3; the D gene identity is not certain. Sequenced material: PBMCs, taken from a glioma patient whose treatment included an IDH1 peptide vaccine. The DNA reads as follows: TGTGCCAGCAGATTTCCGCTGACTGGGCTGGGGAGCACAGATACGCAGTATTTT. Translated, it reads CASRFPLTGLGSTDTQYF.